These 8 T cell receptor beta chains were all obtained from the same sample, sequenced in a study of read filtering for tumor transcriptome and immune sequencing. Molecular barcoded adaptors covering alpha/delta and beta/gamma chains were used on roughly 400 ng RNA. TCRdb reprocessed the reads with MiXCR, giving one entry per CDR3 protein. Of about 39,000 distinct CDR3 sequences in the sample, around 15% were seen once. Sequencing was carried out using a population of CD138-negative cells sorted from bone marrow. The source is a donor at least 40 years old with multiple myeloma.

This clonotype came up many times. In DNA form, the CDR3 reads TGTGCCAGCAGCCGAGCGGGGGGCTCCTACAATGAGCAGTTCTTC. This translates into CASSRAGGSYNEQFF. The V and J genes are TRBV7-3 and TRBJ2-1, with 9 bases lining up with TRBD2. The germline CDR1 and CDR2 sequences are SGHTA and FQGTGA. The CDR3 loop spans 15 amino acids. J lost 0 bases, V lost 5 bases, and 2 bases had no gene match.

On this clonotype: Possible read error: a much larger clone is one base away. This is likely a read error, given that the CDR3 carries no conserved phenylalanine or tryptophan at its end. The rearrangement links TRBV20-1 to TRBJ2-1; 7 nucleotides align to TRBD2. V was clipped by 4 bases and J by 6 bases; unmatched bases: 12. The CDR3 is 15 residues long. The germline V gene encodes CDR1 DFQATT and CDR2 SNEGSKA (reference sequence). The CDR3 reads CSATLGGSISNEQFL. CDR3 in DNA: TGCAGTGCTACCCTCGGCGGGAGTATTTCCAATGAGCAGTTCCTC.

This clonotype was detected many times. This chain links TRBV13 with TRBJ1-1; no firm D call. Trimming removed 5 bases from V and 7 bases from J, with 11 bases in between. The CDR3 runs 12 residues. The germline CDR1 and CDR2 sequences are PRHDT and FYEKMQ (reference sequence). The CDR3 coding sequence is TGTGCCAGCAGCGATGACACGATTGAAGCTTTCTTT. This sequence encodes CASSDDTIEAFF.

This clonotype has at least ten counts. CDR3: CSGGQGRNEQYF. CDR3 nucleotides: TGCAGCGGGGGACAGGGTAGGAACGAGCAGTACTTC. The rearrangement links TRBV29-1 to TRBJ2-7; 9 bases are a match to TRBD1. The length of the CDR3 is 12 residues. Germline V gives CDR1 SQVTM, CDR2 ANQGSEA. With 7 bases clipped from V and 5 bases from J, the junction kept 6 bases outside the gene matches.

This clonotype was picked up many times. The chain has TRBV20-1 and TRBJ2-3; 7 positions match TRBD2. The J segment lost 10 bases and the V segment lost 4 bases, leaving 14 bases of the junction unmatched. CDR3 length: 14 residues. Germline-derived CDR1 and CDR2 are DFQATT and SNEGSKA (reference sequence). The CDR3 DNA follows: TGCAGTGCTAATGGACTAGTTGATCCAGGTGCGCAGTATTTT. Translation: CSANGLVDPGAQYF.

As concerns this clonotype: A far larger clone differs by one base, so this is likely a read error. The chain recombines TRBV6-5 with TRBJ1-5; D might be TRBD1 (6 bases). Trimming removed 8 bases at V and 3 bases at J, with 11 bases between. This CDR3 contains 13 residues. CDR1 and CDR2 (germline): MNHEY, SVGAGI. CDR3 DNA: TGTGCCAGCGCCTACAGGGTCAATCAGCCCCAGCATTTT. It specifies CASAYRVNQPQHF.

This clonotype was counted many times. This chain links TRBV5-4 with TRBJ1-5; D remains unclear. Germline V gene sequence: CDR1 SGHNT, CDR2 YYREEE (reference sequence). The CDR3 has 13 residues. The germline V and J ends were trimmed by 0 bases and 3 bases, with 4 bases remaining between them. This chain's CDR3 is CASSLGNNQPQHF. The CDR3 DNA reads as TGTGCCAGCAGCTTGGGTAACAATCAGCCCCAGCATTTT.

This clonotype was observed many times. The chain has TRBV20-1 and TRBJ2-3, with TRBD2 matching over 13 bases. CDR3 length: 12 amino acids. Per the germline V gene, CDR1 is DFQATT and CDR2 is SNEGSKA (reference sequence). The CDR3 sequence: CSLGLAGDTQYF. CDR3 bases: TGCAGCCTGGGACTAGCGGGGGATACGCAGTATTTT.